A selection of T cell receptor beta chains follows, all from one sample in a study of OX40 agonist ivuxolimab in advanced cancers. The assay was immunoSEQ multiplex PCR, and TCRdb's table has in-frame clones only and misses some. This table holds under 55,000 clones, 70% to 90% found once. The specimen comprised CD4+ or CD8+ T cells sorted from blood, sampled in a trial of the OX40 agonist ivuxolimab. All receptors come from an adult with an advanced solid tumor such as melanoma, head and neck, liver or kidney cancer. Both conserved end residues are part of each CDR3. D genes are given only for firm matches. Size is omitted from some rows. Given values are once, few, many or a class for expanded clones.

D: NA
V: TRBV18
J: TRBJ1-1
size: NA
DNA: TGTGCCAGCTCACCATTGAACGGCTTTGGGTCCGGAGCTTTCTTT
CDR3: CASSPLNGFGSGAFF

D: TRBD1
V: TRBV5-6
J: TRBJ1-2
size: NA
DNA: TGTGCCAGCAGCTTGGTGGGGACAGGGGAAGGCTATGGCTACACCTTC
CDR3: CASSLVGTGEGYGYTF

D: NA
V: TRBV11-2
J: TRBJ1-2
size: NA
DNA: TGTGCCAGCAGCTTACAGATATCGACATATGGCTACACCTTC
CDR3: CASSLQISTYGYTF

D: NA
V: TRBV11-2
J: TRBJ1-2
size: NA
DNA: TGTGCCAGCAGCTCTACCCCGAGGATTAACTATGGCTACACCTTC
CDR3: CASSSTPRINYGYTF

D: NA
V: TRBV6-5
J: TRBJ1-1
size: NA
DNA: TGTGCCAGCAGTTACTCGTCGGGGTCGGGGAGTGAAGCTTTCTTT
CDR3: CASSYSSGSGSEAFF

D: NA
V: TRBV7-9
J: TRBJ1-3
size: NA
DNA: TGCGCCAGCAGCAGCGGGACACCCGGAAACACCATATATTTT
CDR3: CASSSGTPGNTIYF

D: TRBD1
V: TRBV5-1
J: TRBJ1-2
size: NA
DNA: TGCGCCAGCAGCCCGGGACAGGGGCACGATGGCTACACCTTC
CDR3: CASSPGQGHDGYTF

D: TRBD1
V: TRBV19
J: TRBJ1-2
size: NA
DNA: TGTGCCAGTAGTATCTTTCCCCTCCGGGACAGCCGAGGGGCATATGGCTACACCTTC
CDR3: CASSIFPLRDSRGAYGYTF

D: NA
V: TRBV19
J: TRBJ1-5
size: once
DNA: TGTGCCAGTATTTCAGCCCTAGGAAACAATCAGCCCCAGCATTTT
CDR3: CASISALGNNQPQHF

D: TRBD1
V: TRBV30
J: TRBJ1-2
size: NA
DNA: TGTGCCTGGTTTCGCAGGGGGGGTAGCTATGGCTACACCTTC
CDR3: CAWFRRGGSYGYTF

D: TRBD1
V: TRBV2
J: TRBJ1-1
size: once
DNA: TGTGCCAGCAGGGCCTACAGGGGCAAAGGTGGGGGGAACACTGAAGCTTTCTTT
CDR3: CASRAYRGKGGGNTEAFF